Listed below are T cell receptor beta chains from one sample, sequenced in a study of spatial heterogeneity in lung cancer. TCRdb fed the 5' RACE reads into MiXCR, producing one record per CDR3 protein. The sample carries under 20,000 distinct CDR3 sequences, over 15% recorded once. Sequenced material: PBMCs, taken at surgery. These receptors all come from a male donor with early-stage non-small cell lung cancer. The CDR3 runs from the conserved cysteine through the conserved F or W. A D gene is named only where the DNA matches it firmly. For some rows the clone size is stated as once, few or many, or as a class when expanded; others skip it.

cdr3_aa: CASSVFAGSDTQYF
cdr3_nt: TGTGCCAGCAGTGTATTCGCCGGGTCAGATACGCAGTATTTT
j_call: TRBJ2-3
v_call: TRBV6-4
d_call: NA
clone_size: few

cdr3_aa: CASSPSQVNSGNTIYF
cdr3_nt: TGTGCCAGCTCACCGTCACAGGTTAACTCTGGAAACACCATATATTTT
j_call: TRBJ1-3
v_call: TRBV18
d_call: NA
clone_size: few

cdr3_aa: CSASLQGTGANVLTF
cdr3_nt: TGCAGTGCTAGTTTGCAGGGGACGGGGGCCAACGTCCTGACTTTC
j_call: TRBJ2-6
v_call: TRBV20-1
d_call: NA
clone_size: many

cdr3_aa: CASSIMDGGQEQFF
cdr3_nt: TGTGCCAGTAGTATTATGGACGGAGGCCAGGAGCAGTTCTTC
j_call: TRBJ2-1
v_call: TRBV19
d_call: NA
clone_size: NA

cdr3_aa: CSVEGTGVETQYF
cdr3_nt: TGCAGCGTCGAGGGAACAGGGGTAGAGACCCAGTACTTC
j_call: TRBJ2-5
v_call: TRBV29-1
d_call: TRBD1
clone_size: many

cdr3_aa: CASSLDPARTYEQYF
cdr3_nt: TGTGCCAGCAGCTTAGACCCGGCTAGAACCTACGAGCAGTACTTC
j_call: TRBJ2-7
v_call: TRBV11-2
d_call: NA
clone_size: many

cdr3_aa: CATSDGYGYTF
cdr3_nt: TGTGCCACCAGTGACGGATATGGCTACACCTTC
j_call: TRBJ1-2
v_call: TRBV24-1
d_call: NA
clone_size: medium-sized

cdr3_aa: CASSLRVQGTDNTGELFF
cdr3_nt: TGTGCCAGCAGCTTAAGGGTGCAGGGGACGGACAACACCGGGGAGCTGTTTTTT
j_call: TRBJ2-2
v_call: TRBV7-3
d_call: NA
clone_size: few

cdr3_aa: CASSLGINSNQPQHF
cdr3_nt: TGTGCCAGCAGCTTGGGAATTAATAGCAATCAGCCCCAGCATTTT
j_call: TRBJ1-5
v_call: TRBV5-8
d_call: NA
clone_size: NA

cdr3_aa: CASSPGQQETQYF
cdr3_nt: TGTGCCAGCTCACCGGGACAGCAAGAGACCCAGTACTTC
j_call: TRBJ2-5
v_call: TRBV18
d_call: TRBD1
clone_size: medium-sized

cdr3_aa: CASSLATGGRRAYTF
cdr3_nt: TGTGCCAGCAGCCTCGCGACAGGGGGCCGTAGGGCCTACACCTTC
j_call: TRBJ1-2
v_call: TRBV4-2
d_call: TRBD1
clone_size: NA

cdr3_aa: CASSLGQGAYEQYF
cdr3_nt: TGTGCCAGCAGCTTGGGCCAGGGGGCGTACGAGCAGTACTTC
j_call: TRBJ2-7
v_call: TRBV5-4
d_call: TRBD1
clone_size: NA

cdr3_aa: CASSLFVTSQLNTEAFF
cdr3_nt: TGTGCCAGCAGCTTATTTGTTACGAGCCAGCTGAACACTGAAGCTTTCTTT
j_call: TRBJ1-1
v_call: TRBV13
d_call: NA
clone_size: many

cdr3_aa: CASSSSGRMDYGYTF
cdr3_nt: TGCGCCAGCAGCTCCAGCGGGCGGATGGACTATGGCTACACCTTC
j_call: TRBJ1-2
v_call: TRBV5-1
d_call: NA
clone_size: NA

cdr3_aa: CASSVDGGARTGELFF
cdr3_nt: TGTGCCAGCAGCGTAGACGGGGGGGCCCGAACCGGGGAGCTGTTTTTT
j_call: TRBJ2-2
v_call: TRBV9
d_call: TRBD2
clone_size: once

cdr3_aa: CASRPSVGQGMSYTF
cdr3_nt: TGTGCCAGTAGGCCCTCCGTGGGACAGGGGATGAGCTACACCTTC
j_call: TRBJ1-2
v_call: TRBV19
d_call: TRBD1
clone_size: NA

cdr3_aa: CSVTLPSGGYNEQFF
cdr3_nt: TGCAGCGTTACCCTGCCCAGCGGGGGGTACAATGAGCAGTTCTTC
j_call: TRBJ2-1
v_call: TRBV29-1
d_call: TRBD2
clone_size: few

cdr3_aa: CASSLSGDGNTIYF
cdr3_nt: TGCGCCAGCAGCTTGTCTGGGGACGGAAACACCATATATTTT
j_call: TRBJ1-3
v_call: TRBV5-1
d_call: NA
clone_size: many

cdr3_aa: CAIKGSNTEAFF
cdr3_nt: TGTGCCATCAAAGGATCCAACACTGAAGCTTTCTTT
j_call: TRBJ1-1
v_call: TRBV10-3
d_call: NA
clone_size: few

cdr3_aa: CASSVGGDYGYTF
cdr3_nt: TGTGCCAGCAGCGTTGGGGGTGACTATGGCTACACCTTC
j_call: TRBJ1-2
v_call: TRBV9
d_call: NA
clone_size: medium-sized

cdr3_aa: CASSYLGTPNTGELFF
cdr3_nt: TGTGCCAGCAGTTACTTAGGGACACCGAACACCGGGGAGCTGTTTTTT
j_call: TRBJ2-2
v_call: TRBV6-6
d_call: NA
clone_size: few

cdr3_aa: CASSLAGPASYEQYF
cdr3_nt: TGTGCCAGCAGCTTGGCCGGTCCAGCGTCCTACGAGCAGTACTTC
j_call: TRBJ2-7
v_call: TRBV5-6
d_call: NA
clone_size: NA

cdr3_aa: CASSQEKEAFF
cdr3_nt: TGTGCCAGCAGCCAGGAAAAAGAAGCTTTCTTT
j_call: TRBJ1-1
v_call: TRBV6-5
d_call: NA
clone_size: NA

cdr3_aa: CASSLVDTQYF
cdr3_nt: TGTGCCAGCAGCTTAGTAGATACGCAGTATTTT
j_call: TRBJ2-3
v_call: TRBV11-2
d_call: NA
clone_size: many

cdr3_aa: CASNRDTTDTQYF
cdr3_nt: TGTGCCAGCAACCGGGACACCACAGATACGCAGTATTTT
j_call: TRBJ2-3
v_call: TRBV11-2
d_call: NA
clone_size: medium-sized

cdr3_aa: CASSFPGQSSGNTIYF
cdr3_nt: TGTGCCAGCAGCTTTCCCGGACAGAGCTCTGGAAACACCATATATTTT
j_call: TRBJ1-3
v_call: TRBV7-9
d_call: NA
clone_size: NA

cdr3_aa: CSVGTGGLVGNEKLFF
cdr3_nt: TGCAGCGTTGGGACAGGGGGCTTGGTCGGTAATGAAAAACTGTTTTTT
j_call: TRBJ1-4
v_call: TRBV29-1
d_call: TRBD1
clone_size: many

cdr3_aa: CATALGDTQYF
cdr3_nt: TGTGCCACCGCTCTTGGGGATACGCAGTATTTT
j_call: TRBJ2-3
v_call: TRBV25-1
d_call: NA
clone_size: NA

cdr3_aa: CASSPGQTSTDTQYF
cdr3_nt: TGTGCCAGCAGCCCAGGACAGACTAGCACAGATACGCAGTATTTT
j_call: TRBJ2-3
v_call: TRBV7-9
d_call: NA
clone_size: many

cdr3_aa: CASSLGPTGELFF
cdr3_nt: TGCGCCAGCAGCTTGGGTCCTACCGGGGAGCTGTTTTTT
j_call: TRBJ2-2
v_call: TRBV5-1
d_call: NA
clone_size: few

cdr3_aa: CASSPAQGNTEAFF
cdr3_nt: TGTGCCAGCAGCCCCGCCCAGGGGAACACTGAAGCTTTCTTT
j_call: TRBJ1-1
v_call: TRBV3-1
d_call: NA
clone_size: NA

cdr3_aa: CASSSSGGIEQFF
cdr3_nt: TGTGCCAGCAGCTCTAGCGGGGGTATTGAGCAGTTCTTC
j_call: TRBJ2-1
v_call: TRBV7-8
d_call: TRBD2
clone_size: many

cdr3_aa: CASSSGTGLSYEQYF
cdr3_nt: TGTGCCAGTAGTTCCGGGACAGGGTTGTCCTACGAGCAGTACTTC
j_call: TRBJ2-7
v_call: TRBV19
d_call: TRBD1
clone_size: many

cdr3_aa: CASSIPGQYNEQFF
cdr3_nt: TGTGCCAGTAGTATTCCGGGACAGTACAATGAGCAGTTCTTC
j_call: TRBJ2-1
v_call: TRBV19
d_call: TRBD1
clone_size: NA

cdr3_aa: CAWSLGTAFNEKLFF
cdr3_nt: TGTGCCTGGAGTCTTGGGACAGCCTTTAATGAAAAACTGTTTTTT
j_call: TRBJ1-4
v_call: TRBV30
d_call: TRBD1
clone_size: medium-sized

cdr3_aa: CASGFAVSDSSLNTEAFF
cdr3_nt: TGTGCTAGTGGTTTCGCCGTGTCGGACAGTAGCCTGAACACTGAAGCTTTCTTT
j_call: TRBJ1-1
v_call: TRBV12-5
d_call: NA
clone_size: many

cdr3_aa: CASSLFSYNSPLHF
cdr3_nt: TGTGCCAGTAGCCTCTTCTCCTATAATTCACCCCTCCACTTT
j_call: TRBJ1-6
v_call: TRBV19
d_call: NA
clone_size: NA

cdr3_aa: CASSPYPVSATNEKLFF
cdr3_nt: TGTGCCAGCTCACCGTACCCCGTATCCGCAACTAATGAAAAACTGTTTTTT
j_call: TRBJ1-4
v_call: TRBV18
d_call: NA
clone_size: NA

cdr3_aa: CASSERSTDTQYF
cdr3_nt: TGTGCCAGCAGCGAAAGGAGCACAGATACGCAGTATTTT
j_call: TRBJ2-3
v_call: TRBV7-3
d_call: NA
clone_size: few

cdr3_aa: CASTISGEDTGELFF
cdr3_nt: TGTGCCAGCACCATATCAGGGGAGGACACCGGGGAGCTGTTTTTT
j_call: TRBJ2-2
v_call: TRBV11-2
d_call: NA
clone_size: medium-sized

cdr3_aa: CASSRGYNEQFF
cdr3_nt: TGTGCCAGCAGCCGAGGTTACAATGAGCAGTTCTTC
j_call: TRBJ2-1
v_call: TRBV3-1
d_call: NA
clone_size: NA

cdr3_aa: CASSLGLAGGPSSYNEQFF
cdr3_nt: TGCGCCAGCAGCTTGGGCCTAGCGGGGGGACCGAGCTCCTACAATGAGCAGTTCTTC
j_call: TRBJ2-1
v_call: TRBV5-1
d_call: TRBD2
clone_size: NA

cdr3_aa: CASSILGNTEAFF
cdr3_nt: TGTGCCAGTAGTATACTGGGTAACACTGAAGCTTTCTTT
j_call: TRBJ1-1
v_call: TRBV19
d_call: NA
clone_size: many

cdr3_aa: CASSPMGLRNTEAFF
cdr3_nt: TGCGCCAGCAGCCCTATGGGACTCCGCAACACTGAAGCTTTCTTT
j_call: TRBJ1-1
v_call: TRBV5-1
d_call: NA
clone_size: NA

cdr3_aa: CASSQEKGGLRGAFF
cdr3_nt: TGTGCCAGCAGCCAAGAGAAAGGGGGCCTAAGGGGAGCTTTCTTT
j_call: TRBJ1-1
v_call: TRBV4-2
d_call: TRBD1
clone_size: NA

cdr3_aa: CSARLGRAETQYF
cdr3_nt: TGCAGTGCTAGACTCGGCAGGGCAGAGACCCAGTACTTC
j_call: TRBJ2-5
v_call: TRBV20-1
d_call: NA
clone_size: few

cdr3_aa: CASSQIGGGRYEQYF
cdr3_nt: TGTGCCAGCAGCCAGATTGGGGGGGGCCGCTACGAGCAGTACTTC
j_call: TRBJ2-7
v_call: TRBV3-1
d_call: NA
clone_size: NA

cdr3_aa: CASSLRGRGNQPQHF
cdr3_nt: TGTGCCAGCAGCTTGAGGGGGCGAGGCAATCAGCCCCAGCATTTT
j_call: TRBJ1-5
v_call: TRBV5-6
d_call: TRBD1
clone_size: NA

cdr3_aa: CASSLRTGQETQYF
cdr3_nt: TGTGCCAGCAGCTTGCGGACAGGGCAAGAGACCCAGTACTTC
j_call: TRBJ2-5
v_call: TRBV7-6
d_call: TRBD1
clone_size: many

cdr3_aa: CAWSRGGSATEAFF
cdr3_nt: TGTGCCTGGAGTCGTGGAGGGAGCGCCACTGAAGCTTTCTTT
j_call: TRBJ1-1
v_call: TRBV30
d_call: NA
clone_size: few

cdr3_aa: CASTLTGGFTGELFF
cdr3_nt: TGTGCCAGCACGCTTACAGGGGGTTTTACCGGGGAGCTGTTTTTT
j_call: TRBJ2-2
v_call: TRBV12-3/TRBV12-4
d_call: TRBD1
clone_size: once

cdr3_aa: CASSIGLAGGAAYNEQFF
cdr3_nt: TGTGCCAGTAGTATTGGACTAGCGGGGGGGGCAGCCTACAATGAGCAGTTCTTC
j_call: TRBJ2-1
v_call: TRBV19
d_call: TRBD2
clone_size: few

cdr3_aa: CASSLVPNRERDEQYF
cdr3_nt: TGTGCCAGCAGTCTCGTCCCAAACAGGGAACGGGACGAGCAGTACTTC
j_call: TRBJ2-7
v_call: TRBV28
d_call: NA
clone_size: many